The 7 T cell receptor beta chains below come from one sample, sequenced in a study of a mutant IDH1 vaccine in newly diagnosed glioma. Indicated time point: week 23, last vaccination. Topical imiquimod was applied with each vaccine dose, which held 300 ug of mutant IDH1 20-mer peptide. Antigens for these TCRs are unknown. Libraries were prepared by immunoSEQ multiplex PCR; TCRdb keeps only in-frame clonotypes and omits some of them. The sample yields tens of thousands of clones, roughly 85% seen once. The sample consisted of PBMCs, taken from a glioma patient whose treatment included an IDH1 peptide vaccine. Every receptor here comes from a man under 40 with glioma.

The rearrangement links TRBV11-2 to TRBJ2-7, with 8 bases identical to TRBD1. The V gene's germline CDR1 is SGHAT and CDR2 FQNNGV. V dropped 1 base and J dropped 6; count of bases not matched to a gene: 5. This CDR3 is 14 amino acids long. The CDR3 DNA reads as TGTGCCAGCAGCTTAGTTCCAGGGGGCGGCGAGCAGTACTTC. The encoded protein is CASSLVPGGGEQYF.

CDR3 protein: CASSPVGAGELFF. CDR3 coding DNA: TGTGCCAGCAGCCCAGTGGGCGCCGGGGAGCTGTTTTTT. This chain joins TRBV7-7 and TRBJ2-2, with unresolved D. The V gene lost 5 bases and the J gene lost 6 bases, with 10 bases spanning the gap. The CDR3 length is 13 residues. Germline assignment: CDR1 SSHAT and CDR2 FNYEAQ (reference sequence).

V and J are TRBV9 and TRBJ2-3; either TRBD1 or TRBD2 may fit D (6 bases each). Germline lookup yields CDR1 SGDLS and CDR2 YYNGEE. The CDR3 is made up of 16 amino acids. The germline V and J ends were trimmed by 3 bases and 2 bases, with 16 bases remaining between them. CDR3 DNA sequence: TGTGCCAGCAGCGGAAGACCGGGGGCACCCACAGATACGCAGTATTTT. It codes for CASSGRPGAPTDTQYF. The full variable domain, its missing parts supplied by reference TRBV9 and TRBJ2-3, is DSGVTQTPKHLITATGQRVTLRCSPRSGDLSVYWYQQSLDQGLQFLIQYYNGEERAKGNILERFSAQQFPDLHSELNLSSLELGDSALYFCASSGRPGAPTDTQYFGPGTRLTVL.

J is TRBJ1-1 and V is TRBV2; D uncertain. Germline-derived CDR1 and CDR2 are SNHLY and FYNNEI. Deletions cut 3 bases from V and 7 bases from J, with 9 bases between. The CDR3 consists of 12 residues. DNA for the CDR3: TGTGCCAGCAGTGAGCAGTTATATGAAGCTTTCTTT. Residues: CASSEQLYEAFF.

The chain joins TRBV7-2 to TRBJ2-7, with D perhaps TRBD2 (5 bases). Germline CDR1 and CDR2: SGHTA and FQGNSA. The V end was cut by 1 base, the J end by 9 bases, with 19 bases between. The CDR3 runs 15 residues. The CDR3, as DNA: TGTGCCAGCAGCTTAGAGCCAGCGGATCTTCGGGGGCAGTACTTC. The encoded protein is CASSLEPADLRGQYF.

The V call is TRBV5-1, the J call TRBJ2-4; D unclear. This CDR3 contains 16 residues. V gave up 4 bases and J gave up 0 bases, with 14 bases separating them. Germline CDR1 is SGHRS and CDR2 is YFSETQ. The CDR3 here is CASSPRISLAKNIQYF. DNA for the CDR3: TGCGCCAGCAGCCCCCGGATCAGTCTAGCCAAAAACATTCAGTACTTC.

The CDR3 protein is CASSLAPPYNEQFF. CDR3 in DNA: TGTGCCAGCAGCTTGGCTCCCCCCTACAATGAGCAGTTCTTC. This rearrangement joins TRBV7-9 to TRBJ2-1; no clear D. The CDR3 covers 14 residues. Trimming stripped 3 bases from V and 2 bases from J, with 8 bases between. Per germline, CDR1 SEHNR and CDR2 FQNEAQ (reference sequence).